This T cell receptor beta chain originates from a study of graft-versus-host responses after intestinal transplantation (dated by TCRdb to the early 2020s). At the level of the whole study: The transplants that recipients received were multivisceral, liver-intestinal, or isolated intestinal. Graft-versus-host and host-versus-graft alloreactive T cell clones were tracked in the graft, circulation and bone marrow after intestinal transplantation using bulk TCR-beta CDR3 sequencing. Anti-thymocyte globulin induction was given to all recipients, followed by maintenance tacrolimus and steroids for approximately 3 years. A peak of at least 4% donor T cells among recipient peripheral blood mononuclear cells was the definition used for donor T cell macrochimerism. The cohort enrolled about two dozen intestinal transplant recipients including one retransplant, and a few patients lacking pretransplant specimens were excluded. Alloreactive clones were identified by sequencing pre-transplant mixed lymphocyte reaction products and comparing these products with unstimulated pre-transplant donor and recipient T cells. Rather than being sequenced by the commercial service, samples from a few later patients were sequenced in-house on an Illumina MiSeq and processed with MiXCR. Overall study results and their limits: GvH clones were found in recipient bone marrow, and some of the GvH clones appeared earlier in ileal mucosa or blood, which is consistent with an intestinal mucosal origin. In patients with donor T cell macrochimerism, the allografts had high GvH to HvG T cell clonal ratios. Conclusions were limited by the relatively low number and heterogeneity of intestinal transplant patients. Peak levels of circulating GvH clones were associated with declines in HvG clones early after transplant.

Intraepithelial and lamina propria lymphocytes were isolated from graft specimens using dithiothreitol, EDTA incubations and collagenase D digestion. Serial intestinal graft biopsy specimens collected up to 600 days after transplant underwent bulk TCR-beta sequencing. For this chain, trimming is 0 bases at the V end and 5 bases at the J end, and the number of junction bases without a gene match is 7. From its cysteine to its phenylalanine, the CDR3 spans 15 amino acids. The DNA shown is the 45-base CDR3, in frame from base 1. The germline V gene (reference sequence) supplies CDR1 LNHDA and CDR2 SQIVND. Receptor amplification or capture employed the immunoSEQ multiplex PCR assay. For most patients, genomic DNA was subjected to high-throughput TCR-beta CDR3 sequencing by Adaptive Biotechnologies. Under the source paper's analysis protocol: Adaptive's ImmunoSEQ software was the source of the TCR sequencing data for about 18 patients, while a few other patients were processed with MiXCR and VDJtools. CDR3 nucleotide sequences shared between donor and recipient were removed because their origin could not be assigned. To count as alloreactive, a clone needed at least 2-fold expansion over unstimulated cells and a minimum CFSE-low frequency of 0.002% (template counts) or 0.001% (read counts). Clones detected in sequenced pre-transplant spleen, lymph node, or MLR CFSE-low populations of the donor or recipient were defined as mappable. The cumulative frequency of alloreactive clones was calculated as a percentage of all sequences, weighted by copy number. The clones in this table, taken by TCRdb from immuneACCESS, are in-frame only. Not every clone is retained; where verified, under half of the shortfall comes from an unresolved V gene, and the cause of the rest is unknown. D and trimming were read from the DNA, whereas the V and J calls and clone size are those reported in that table. In all, the sample holds 40,000 or so clones, and 87% of those were seen once. The top ten constitute roughly 18% of the sample.

About this clone itself: Its antigen is unknown. Base qualities are not recorded, but no much larger clone differs from it by a single base.

This chain joins TRBV19 to TRBJ2-7, with 7 bases in between that match TRBD1. This clonotype was sampled from a human patient who received an intestinal transplant, so some T cells may come from the graft donor. The sequencing here drew on ileum tissue, taken almost 210 days after intestinal transplant. The CDR3 in this case is CASSIDLGDSDEQYF. The nucleotide sequence reads as follows: TGTGCCAGTAGTATAGATCTAGGGGACAGCGACGAGCAGTACTTC.